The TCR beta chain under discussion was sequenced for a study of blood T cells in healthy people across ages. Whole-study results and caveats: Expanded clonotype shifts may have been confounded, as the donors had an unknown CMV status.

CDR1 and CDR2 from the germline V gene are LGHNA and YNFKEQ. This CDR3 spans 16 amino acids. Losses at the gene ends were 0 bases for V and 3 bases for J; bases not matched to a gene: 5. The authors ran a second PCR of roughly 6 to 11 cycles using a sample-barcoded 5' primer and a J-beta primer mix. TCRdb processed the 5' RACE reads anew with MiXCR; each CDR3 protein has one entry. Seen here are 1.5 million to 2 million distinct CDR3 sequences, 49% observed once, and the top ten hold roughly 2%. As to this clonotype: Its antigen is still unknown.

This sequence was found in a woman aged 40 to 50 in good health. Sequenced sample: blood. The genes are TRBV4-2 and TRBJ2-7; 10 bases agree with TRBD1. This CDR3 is CASSQEAGQGDYEQYF. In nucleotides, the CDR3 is TGTGCCAGCAGCCAAGAAGCCGGACAGGGGGACTACGAGCAGTACTTC.